This paragraph reports one T cell receptor beta chain. The sample originates from a study of blood T cell repertoires in COVID-19. At the level of the study: There were acute and convalescent COVID-19 samples, and they came from the United States, Italy and Spain. T cells, B-cell-depleted T cells, or PBMCs supplied cDNA or gDNA.

The CDR3 loop spans 11 amino acids. Germline lookup yields CDR1 MDHEN and CDR2 SYDVKM. V was clipped by 8 bases and J by 7 bases, with 8 bases between them. The authors' processing: By means of reference gene primer amplification, nucleated cell counts were estimated. TCRdb keeps only in-frame clones here, not all; method: immunoSEQ multiplex PCR. D and trimming come from the DNA, and the V and J calls and clone size come from that table. In the table there are some 94,000 clones, roughly 72% of which are singletons. J is TRBJ2-2 and V is TRBV28, with a tentative D call TRBD1 (5 bases). The receptor's source is a woman aged 55-69 years in a cohort sampled during active or convalescent COVID-19. The sample taken for sequencing was peripheral blood. The CDR3 region is CASRQYGELFF. CDR3 sequence (DNA): TGTGCCAGCCGACAGTACGGGGAGCTGTTTTTT.